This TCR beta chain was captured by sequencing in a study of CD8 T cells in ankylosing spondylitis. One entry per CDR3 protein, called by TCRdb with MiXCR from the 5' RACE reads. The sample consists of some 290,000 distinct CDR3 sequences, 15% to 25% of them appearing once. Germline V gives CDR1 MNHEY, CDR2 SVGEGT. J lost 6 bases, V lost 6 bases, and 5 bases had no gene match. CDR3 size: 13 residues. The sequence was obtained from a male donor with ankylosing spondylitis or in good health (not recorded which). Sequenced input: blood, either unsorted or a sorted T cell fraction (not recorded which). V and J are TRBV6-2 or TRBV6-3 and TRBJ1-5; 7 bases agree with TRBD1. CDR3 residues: CASRKQGRQPQHF. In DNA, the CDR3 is TGTGCCAGCAGGAAACAGGGGCGTCAGCCCCAGCATTTT.